This TCR beta chain was recovered during a study of OX40 agonist ivuxolimab in advanced cancers. For the wider study: The costimulatory receptor OX40 (CD134) was targeted by ivuxolimab, a fully human IgG2 agonistic monoclonal antibody. Intravenous ivuxolimab was administered to patients every 2 weeks at six dose levels: 0.01, 0.1, 0.3, 1.5, 3 and 10 mg/kg. Of the approximately 53 patients in dose escalation, 19 had hepatocellular carcinoma, roughly 15 had melanoma, 9 had renal cell carcinoma and 9 had head and neck cancer. In the dose-escalation cohort, approximately 80% of patients were male, and the mean age was approximately 60 years with a range of about 20 to 80. Patients were allowed to have had prior anti-PD-1, anti-PD-L1 or anti-CTLA-4 therapy, and around two fifths of the dose-escalation patients had been treated with checkpoint inhibitors. Partial responses occurred in three dose-escalation patients, of whom one had hepatocellular carcinoma and two had cutaneous melanoma. The point of sequencing TCRbeta in the periphery was to test whether ivuxolimab changed TCR sequence diversity and drove clonal T-cell expansion. The paper covers the monotherapy dose-escalation part of the phase I ivuxolimab trial, which included N = 52 patients. Broad study findings and their caveats: At doses of 0.1 to 3.0 mg/kg, clonal expansion of both CD4+ and CD8+ blood T cells was observed from baseline to week 6. After ivuxolimab, more expanded clones were found on average in CD8+ T cells than in CD4+ T cells. Low levels of normalized T-cell clonal expansion were also seen in some patients who did not respond. In the 0.1-3.0 mg/kg groups, partial responders were among the patients with the lowest normalized peripheral clonal expansion, particularly in CD8+ T cells. The antigen specificity of the peripheral T cells that underwent clonal expansion was not determined.

Worth noting for this clone: No antigen is known for it. No qualities accompany the bases; no much larger clone lies one base away.

The trial excluded patients who had a history of autoimmune disease or who were on systemic immunosuppression. Peripheral blood for TCR sequencing was collected from all dose cohorts at baseline, on cycle 4 day 1, and on cycle 7 day 1. Samples came from an open-label, multicenter, first-in-human phase I dose-escalation trial of ivuxolimab. Adults with locally advanced or metastatic melanoma, renal cell carcinoma, hepatocellular carcinoma or head and neck squamous cell carcinoma were enrolled in the trial. Before TCR sequencing, CD4+ T cells and CD8+ T cells were sorted from peripheral blood as separate populations. For sequencing of the TCRbeta CDR3 region, genomic DNA was extracted from the sorted cells. TCRbeta CDR3 regions were sequenced using the immunoSEQ Assay. The immuneACCESS repertoire file appears here via TCRdb, limited to in-frame rearrangements. These files lack a portion of the clones; in checked studies, under half of the deficit traces to unresolved V genes, and the cause of the others is not known. The sample table contains over 15,000 clones; only one count was recorded for more than 75% of them. The ten most abundant clones make up approximately 46% of the sample.

Per the germline V gene, MGHRA is the CDR1 and YSYEKL is the CDR2. The CDR3, from cysteine to phenylalanine, totals 13 residues. Of the read, only the CDR3 DNA is kept; its 39 bases are in frame from base 1. Trimming at the junction amounts to 5 bases on V and 1 base on J, and the germline ends lie 5 bases apart. This clonotype originated in an adult with an advanced solid tumor such as melanoma, head and neck, liver or kidney cancer. The V and J genes are TRBV4-1 and TRBJ1-4, with no confident D gene call. Sequencing was performed on CD4+ or CD8+ T cells sorted from blood, taken in a trial of the OX40 agonist ivuxolimab. Here the CDR3 is given as CASSGRTNEKLFF. Here is the DNA: TGCGCCAGCAGCGGGCGAACTAATGAAAAACTGTTTTTT.